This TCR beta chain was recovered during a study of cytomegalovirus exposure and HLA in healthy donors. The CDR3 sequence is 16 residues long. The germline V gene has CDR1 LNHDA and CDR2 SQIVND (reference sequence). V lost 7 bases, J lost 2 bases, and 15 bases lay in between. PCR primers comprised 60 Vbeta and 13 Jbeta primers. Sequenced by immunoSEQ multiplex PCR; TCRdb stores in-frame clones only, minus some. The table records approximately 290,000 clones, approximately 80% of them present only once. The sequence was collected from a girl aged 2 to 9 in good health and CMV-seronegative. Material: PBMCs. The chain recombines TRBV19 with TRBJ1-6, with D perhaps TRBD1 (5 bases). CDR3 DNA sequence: TGTGCCAGTAAAAGAGATCAGGGAACCTATAATTCACCCCTCCACTTT. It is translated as CASKRDQGTYNSPLHF.